This TCR beta chain is drawn from a study of OX40 agonist ivuxolimab in advanced cancers. In terms of the full investigation: Ivuxolimab, which targeted the costimulatory receptor OX40 (CD134), was an agonistic, fully human IgG2 monoclonal antibody. Intravenous ivuxolimab was administered to patients every 2 weeks at six dose levels: 0.01, 0.1, 0.3, 1.5, 3 and 10 mg/kg. Among the approximately 54 dose-escalation patients, about 19 had hepatocellular carcinoma, 15 melanoma, 9 renal cell carcinoma and 9 head and neck cancer. In the dose-escalation cohort, 82.7% of patients were male, and the mean age was around 60 years, with a range of about 20 to 79. Prior anti-PD-1, anti-PD-L1 or anti-CTLA-4 therapy was permitted, and checkpoint inhibitors had been received by roughly 40% of dose-escalation patients. Partial responses occurred in three dose-escalation patients: two with cutaneous melanoma and one with hepatocellular carcinoma. The purpose of peripheral TCRbeta sequencing was to test whether ivuxolimab changed TCR sequence diversity and led to clonal T-cell expansion. The paper describes the monotherapy dose-escalation part (N of about 47 patients) of the phase I trial of ivuxolimab.

About this clone: Its antigen remains undetermined. No much larger clone exists at a distance of one base, and base qualities are not known.

The full study reports these points: Low levels of normalized T-cell clonal expansion were also shown by some nonresponding patients. After ivuxolimab, more expanded clones were found on average in CD8+ T cells than in CD4+ T cells. The antigen specificity of the peripheral T cells that underwent clonal expansion was not determined. Partial responders in the 0.1-3.0 mg/kg groups had among the lowest normalized peripheral clonal expansion, especially among CD8+ T cells. At doses of 0.1 to 3.0 mg/kg, clonal expansion of both CD4+ and CD8+ blood T cells was observed from baseline to week 6.

To sequence the TCRbeta CDR3 region, genomic DNA was isolated from the sorted cells. TCRbeta CDR3 regions were sequenced using the immunoSEQ Assay. TCRdb carries this immuneACCESS record with in-frame sequences only. Its versions omit some clonotypes, under half of them owing to an unresolved V gene in the studies checked, with the rest unexplained. This sample has approximately 59,000 clones in its table, and nearly 85% of those were observed once. The ten most abundant clones make up over 2% of the sample. V loses 8 bases of germline sequence and J loses 10 bases, and the interval between the two ends is 21 bases. CDR1 and CDR2 are read off the germline V gene (reference sequence) as LNHNV and YYDKDF. The CDR3 has 14 amino acids, counting the end cysteine and phenylalanine. Left in the record is the CDR3 DNA by itself, 42 bases read in frame from the first base. Patients with autoimmune disease history or receiving systemic immunosuppression were excluded from the trial. Peripheral blood for TCR sequencing was drawn from every dose cohort at baseline, at cycle 4 day 1 and at cycle 7 day 1. Samples were obtained from an open-label, multicenter, first-in-human phase I dose-escalation trial of ivuxolimab. Adults with locally advanced or metastatic melanoma, renal cell carcinoma, hepatocellular carcinoma or head and neck squamous cell carcinoma were enrolled in the trial. Before TCR sequencing, CD4+ T cells and CD8+ T cells were sorted from peripheral blood as separate populations.

The sequence came from an adult with an advanced solid tumor such as melanoma, head and neck, liver or kidney cancer. The sequences come from CD4+ or CD8+ T cells sorted from blood, collected in a trial of the OX40 agonist ivuxolimab. The rearrangement joined TRBV15 to TRBJ2-1; the D gene is perhaps TRBD1 or TRBD2, as each covers 6 bases. The CDR3: CATGRDTGVVEQFF. The sequenced DNA: TGTGCCACCGGCCGGGACACGGGGGTAGTCGAGCAGTTCTTC.